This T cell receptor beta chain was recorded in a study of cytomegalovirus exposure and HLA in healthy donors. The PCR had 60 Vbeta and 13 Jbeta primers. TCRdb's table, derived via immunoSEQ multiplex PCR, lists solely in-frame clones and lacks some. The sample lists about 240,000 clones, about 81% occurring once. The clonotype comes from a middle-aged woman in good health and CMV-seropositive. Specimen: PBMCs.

CDR3 in amino acids: CASSPAEGQGHGYTF. CDR3 in DNA: TGTGCCAGCAGCCCCGCCGAGGGACAGGGCCACGGCTACACCTTC. The genes are TRBV6-5 and TRBJ1-2; 9 bases line up with TRBD1. CDR3 size: 15 residues. Trimming cost V 6 bases and J 8 bases; bases outside gene matches: 13. In germline, CDR1 is MNHEY, CDR2 SVGAGI.